The sequence of this T cell receptor (beta chain) was determined in a study of cytomegalovirus exposure and HLA in healthy donors listed by TCRdb under 2017. Notes on the research overall: An earlier analysis of under 600 of the donors reported approximately 270 Gb of sequence data and around 120 million unique TCR beta sequences from about 179 million T cells. An early release covering approximately 600 HLA-typed donors comprised about 300 gigabases of sequencing data and approximately 85 million unique TCR sequences. The genetic ancestry cluster associated with self-reported Caucasian donors included 81% of the roughly 360 genotyped donors. The aim of the study was to test whether cataloging public T cell receptors could identify signatures of past pathogen exposure. The T cell repertoires of some 670 subjects were profiled by immunosequencing and related to cytomegalovirus serostatus. Besides the first cohort of 666 subjects, a separate validation cohort made up of about 120 different subjects was used. High-throughput TCR immunosequencing, statistical association of individual TCRs with disease status, and machine learning were combined to predict cytomegalovirus infection status. In a later analysis, previously published TCR beta repertoires from about 640 donors were re-analyzed and high-resolution HLA genotyping was added so that TCR occurrence patterns could be studied. Rather than using new phenotypic data, the later analysis identified candidate immune exposures from TCR beta sequences and from how often those sequences occurred across donors. In an earlier analysis of over 550 of the donors, high-throughput TCR beta sequencing was used to judge whether each TCR beta V gene segment behaved as functional or pseudogenic. Alongside the repertoire data, information on donor age, sex, ethnicity and CMV serostatus was compiled. Genome-wide SNP genotypes for about 55% of the roughly 670 donors were used in a later genetic analysis, which treated that subset as a discovery cohort. All discovery cohort repertoires had been generated using a single sequencing platform. HLA typing covered class I and class II loci at four-digit resolution. Typing coverage differed by locus: A, B, C, DRB1 and DQB1 were typed in about 620-630 donors, DQA1 in 500 to 550, DPA1 in 606, and DPB1 in 400 to 490. Roughly five DR-DQ haplotypes were handled as single units for association and clustering, since linkage in the cohort was strong. On average, about 240,000 unique TCR beta nucleotide sequences were sequenced per donor among 398 genotyped donors of the cohort, with about 19% of those sequences being non-productive.

The full study reports these points: In this cohort, only TCR beta chains were sequenced, and detectable features were limited by the absence of alpha or paired-chain data. Assigning TCR associations to individual alleles was difficult when HLA alleles, especially DR and DQ, strongly co-occurred. A later analysis reported that several top co-occurrence clusters appeared linked to parvovirus B19, influenza, CMV and Epstein-Barr virus. In a later analysis, the rate of TCR association differed among HLA loci, with DRB1 alleles having the most associated TCRs and HLA-C alleles having the fewest. A further reported finding was that TCR beta sequences accurately predicted the HLA-A and HLA-B alleles for most subjects in the first cohort. An earlier analysis of some 590 of the donors showed that most TCR beta V segments appeared in productive rearrangements either about 87% or about 30% of the time, which broadly matched IMGT annotations. Because the 87-base-pair reads could not distinguish some IMGT-functional V segments, including TRBV6-2 and TRBV6-3, those segments were excluded. In a later analysis, HLA-associated TCR beta chains showed more clonal expansion and lower generation probabilities than non-associated chains that were equally common. A cluster of highly shared sequence variants was judged likely to represent a technical artifact of the sequencing pipeline. The classifier was reported to diagnose cytomegalovirus status with high specificity and sensitivity in both the original cohort and the validation cohort. Because some donors lacked HLA typing at each locus, the association tests relied only on the typed subset. Most CMV-associated TCR beta chains appeared to be HLA-restricted in a later analysis, and the HLA associations seemed to be driven largely by CMV exposure. Around 16 rarely observed V segments, including chromosome 9 orphons, were excluded from the earlier analysis of almost 600 of the donors because counts were too low. In vitro tests confirmed that a few of the cytomegalovirus-associated TCR beta chains recognize cytomegalovirus antigens. For the cohort, immune exposure information was limited to CMV serostatus. A later genetic analysis associated a missense DCLRE1C variant with V-gene and J-gene trimming of TCR beta chains, and an independent cohort replicated the association. It was suggested by the authors that the approach could potentially be generalized to other disease states and immunological phenotypes. Compared with the approximately 670-donor mean, donors in an Asian-associated ancestry cluster had fewer N-insertions in productive TCRs, according to a later genetic analysis. The study listed 164 TCR beta chains as associated with cytomegalovirus. Specific HLA alleles were associated with 16,951 TCR beta sequences at a false discovery rate of 0.05 in a later analysis. Across donors, most TCR sequences were observed very rarely, whereas some public TCRs were present in many individuals. Linkage disequilibrium might explain the correlated functional status among segregating V segments, but an unknown experimental factor could not be ruled out. Sequencing depth was assumed to be roughly uniform across donors in the presence/absence analyses, though that assumption may not hold.

Library prep was done by the immunoSEQ multiplex PCR assay. A mixture of 60 forward primers for TCR Vbeta segments and 13 reverse primers for TCR Jbeta segments was used in the multiplex PCR. A multiplex PCR assay on genomic DNA amplified the CDR3 region of rearranged TCR beta genes. On the Illumina HiSeq System, the amplified TCR beta libraries were sequenced as 87-base-pair reads. As for the authors' bioinformatics: A later analysis tallied 80 million to 95 million unique TCR beta chains across the 700 or so repertoires, and approximately 11 million of those chains were shared by two or more donors. A nearest-neighbor algorithm error-corrected the raw reads and collapsed the reads into unique sequences, merging closely related sequences to remove PCR and sequencing errors. Alignment of CDR3 sequences to IMGT reference sequences was used to assign V, D and J gene segments. For a sequence to be retained, at least a six-nucleotide match to both a V gene segment and a J gene segment was required. A rearrangement counted as productive if the CDR3 had no stop codons and remained in frame with V and J, and every other rearrangement counted as non-productive. Following IMGT convention, CDR3 was defined as the stretch from the second conserved V-encoded cysteine up to the conserved J-encoded phenylalanine. The earlier analysis of about 530 of the donors excluded any sequence lacking an unambiguous match to a single V gene segment. An earlier analysis of some 500 of the donors classified V segments as functional when productive rearrangements were above 56.7% and as segregating when the standard deviation between donors was above 5%. A statistical classification framework was built to diagnose cytomegalovirus status from the catalog of TCR beta chain sequences. In a later analysis, TCR nucleotide sequences were compared against IMGT/GENE-DB human TR gene sequences so that V and J genes could be assigned. The TCRdist pipeline was used in a later analysis to assign CDR3 sequences and most-parsimonious VDJ recombination scenarios. In a later analysis, each TCR beta chain was defined by its CDR3 amino acid sequence together with its V-gene family, and reads lacking a unique V-gene family were excluded. A later analysis removed 500 to 650 highly shared, low-generation-probability nucleotide sequences to deal with suspected cross-contamination and a sequencing artifact. In a later analysis, a clonal expansion index was calculated for each public chain from normalized within-repertoire ranks of inferred template counts. Generation probabilities in a later analysis came from a VDJ recombination model fitted to out-of-frame rearrangements, and those results were checked against IGoR. In a later analysis, hypergeometric tests were used to score TCR-TCR, TCR-HLA and TCR-CMV co-occurrence, with a repertoire-size bias correction applied to TCR pairs. False discovery rates were estimated in a later analysis by permuting HLA or CMV assignments 20 times. A later analysis grouped co-occurring TCRs with DBSCAN, adding TCRdist sequence similarity when clustering within HLA-allele-positive subsets. Co-occurrence clustering excluded repertoires with fewer than 30,000 or more than 120,000 public chains, plus five with anomalous nucleotide sharing. As stored in TCRdb, this immuneACCESS dataset retains in-frame rearrangements with V and J assigned. A fraction of the clones does not appear; measured against another copy, unresolved V genes explain less than half of the discrepancy, and the remainder lacks a known reason. Clonal size and the V and J genes are those of that table, whereas D and trimming came from the DNA. For this sample the table gives roughly 160,000 clones, of which 70% to 85% were detected only once. The ten top clones hold around 1.9% of the sample.

The cohort consisted of hundreds of healthy bone marrow donors. At the time of sampling, every cohort member was nominally healthy, though immune exposures that went unrecorded were likely present. The donor was CMV seronegative and was included in the group of 352 seronegative cohort members. Each donor provided a peripheral blood sample, and peripheral blood mononuclear cells were used for TCR beta sequencing. The Qiagen DNeasy Blood Extraction Kit was used to extract genomic DNA from the blood cell samples. From a lookup of the germline V gene, CDR1 and CDR2 are SGHRS and YFSETQ. The V end gives up 4 bases and the J end 2 bases, leaving 3 bases in the junction not matched to a gene. Spanning cysteine to phenylalanine, the CDR3 consists of 14 amino acids. Kept here is only the CDR3 DNA, which spans 42 bases and is read in frame from base 1. The count of this clone is one. Its antigen is still unknown. It has no much larger one-base neighbor in the sample; base qualities were not kept.

The sequence was collected from a man aged 40-55 years in good health and CMV-seronegative. Sequenced input: PBMCs. This chain joins TRBV5-1 to TRBJ1-5; TRBD1 aligns with 7 central bases. The CDR3 protein sequence reads: CASSRTGGNQPQHF. The nucleotide sequence is TGCGCCAGCAGCAGAACAGGGGGCAATCAGCCCCAGCATTTT.